One and the same sample provided the 23 T cell receptor beta chains below, sequenced in a study of T-cell memory formation after mild COVID-19. From the 5' RACE reads, TCRdb called clonotypes with MiXCR, one entry per CDR3 protein. The sample has 90,000 to 120,000 distinct CDR3 sequences; under 15% are singletons. Material: PBMCs or a T cell subset sorted from them (not recorded which). The receptors here all came from a man aged 18 to 30 who had mild COVID-19 (a few samples of this study predate the infection). Cell type and time point are not known.

The chain joins TRBV6-2 or TRBV6-3 to TRBJ2-1; D is unclear. There are 12 residues in the CDR3. V was shortened by 8 bases and J by 8 bases, with 13 bases between the two germline ends. Germline CDR1 MNHEY, CDR2 SVGEGT. CDR3 in amino acids: CASSFNFDEQFF. CDR3 DNA: TGTGCCAGCTCCTTTAATTTCGATGAGCAGTTCTTC.

This chain uses TRBV7-6 with TRBJ2-2; D call uncertain. This CDR3 is built from 15 residues. Trimming pared 5 bases from V and 4 bases from J, leaving 14 bases between. Germline values: CDR1 SGHVS, CDR2 FNYEAQ. The CDR3 nucleotides are TGTGCCAGCAGCCAAACCGACGGGTTCACCGGGGAGCTGTTTTTT. Amino acid sequence: CASSQTDGFTGELFF.

As concerns this clonotype: At one end the junction does not follow the germline gene, possibly because of a read error. The chain links TRBV5-5 to TRBJ1-2, with unresolved D. The germline CDR1 and CDR2 sequences are SGHKS and YYEKEE (reference sequence). The CDR3 sequence is 16 residues long. CDR3 sequence reads: CASSLSPGRNIYGYAF. As DNA, the CDR3 is TGTGCCAGCAGCTTGTCGCCCGGGCGGAATATCTATGGCTACGCCTTC. The whole variable domain, remainder taken from reference TRBV5-5 and TRBJ1-2, is DAGVTQSPTHLIKTRGQQVTLRCSPISGHKSVSWYQQVLGQGPQFIFQYYEKEERGRGNFPDRFSARQFPNYSSELNVNALLLGDSALYLCASSLSPGRNIYGYAFGSGTRLTVV.

The J gene is TRBJ1-6, the V gene TRBV21-1; the table's D call, TRBD1, has no DNA check behind it. TRBV21-1 is labeled a pseudogene. The CDR3 consists of 14 residues. As DNA, the CDR3 is TGTGCCAGCAGCAACCGGAGGGGGTATTCACCCCTCCACTTT. Encoded protein: CASSNRRGYSPLHF.

This clonotype occurred a few times. The V call is TRBV5-4, the J call TRBJ2-7; D might be TRBD1 or TRBD2, each matching 6 bases. Germline V gene lookup returns CDR1 SGHNT and CDR2 YYREEE (reference sequence). This CDR3 is built from 14 residues. Trimming pared 3 bases from V and 7 bases from J, leaving 17 bases between. DNA of the CDR3: TGTGCCAGCAGCTGGGCAGGGGAGGCCAGGGAGCAGTACGTC. Its protein is CASSWAGEAREQYV.

The chain couples TRBV7-3 to TRBJ2-2; D is perhaps TRBD2 (5 bases). The CDR3 covers 15 residues. Germline V gene sequence: CDR1 SGHTA, CDR2 FQGTGA. Trimming pared 0 bases from V and 7 bases from J, leaving 12 bases between. The CDR3: CASSLTPGADGELFF. For the CDR3, the DNA is TGTGCCAGCAGCTTAACCCCAGGAGCGGACGGGGAGCTGTTTTTT.

V and J are TRBV12-3 or TRBV12-4 and TRBJ2-2, with D maybe TRBD1 (5 bases). Trimming removed 6 bases at V and 1 base at J, with 15 bases between. This CDR3 contains 16 residues. The CDR3 DNA reads as TGTGCCAGCAGGGAACGAAGAAGGGGGAACACCGGGGAGCTGTTTTTT. Its protein is CASRERRRGNTGELFF.

The genes are TRBV7-2 and TRBJ2-5; no definite D call. The J call may be faulty, since TRBJ2-7 better matches the DNA end. This CDR3 has 15 residues. Looked up from germline, CDR1 is SGHTA and CDR2 is FQGNSA. The CDR3 region has the DNA TGTGCCAGCAGCTTAGCGGGCAGGTCCTCCTACGAGCAGTACTTC. Translating gives CASSLAGRSSYEQYF.

In its sample, this clonotype was seen a few times. This chain joins TRBV9 and TRBJ2-1; D is possibly TRBD2 (6 bases). The CDR3 is 13 residues long. The V end was cut by 3 bases, the J end by 8 bases, with 12 bases between. The germline V gene has CDR1 SGDLS and CDR2 YYNGEE. The DNA of the CDR3 is TGTGCCAGCAGCGGTTCTAGCGCCTATGAGCAGTTCTTC. Protein: CASSGSSAYEQFF.

The gene calls are TRBV5-4 and TRBJ2-7; D not certain. Between the trimmed V and J ends, which lost 4 bases and 0 bases, there was a span of 14 bases. CDR1 is SGHNT, CDR2 YYREEE, per germline (reference sequence). The CDR3 length is 15 residues. Here the CDR3 DNA reads TGTGCCAGCAGCCGCGGAAGCGCGAGCTCCTACGAGCAGTACGTC. It yields the protein CASSRGSASSYEQYV.

This clonotype was counted only a few times. The chain recombines TRBV5-1 with TRBJ2-6; 10 bases are a match to TRBD1. CDR1 is SGHRS and CDR2 is YFSETQ in the germline V gene. The CDR3 loop spans 18 amino acids. Unmatched junction bases numbered 11, after V lost 4 bases and J lost 4 bases. The CDR3 loop is CASSQPKTGGLGANVLTF. CDR3 DNA: TGCGCCAGCAGCCAGCCTAAGACAGGGGGCTTGGGGGCCAACGTCCTGACTTTC.

This clonotype was observed at least ten times. The chain employs TRBV12-3 or TRBV12-4 and TRBJ2-7, with 7 nucleotides matching TRBD1. V shed 6 bases, J shed 2 bases, and the junction held 4 bases outside the gene matches. This CDR3 is built from 13 residues. CDR3 nucleotide sequence: TGTGCCAGCAGCACAGGGGTCCCCTACGAGCAGTACTTC. Translation: CASSTGVPYEQYF.

This clonotype was detected a few times. This chain links TRBV6-1 with TRBJ2-5; 8 bases agree with TRBD1. CDR1 and CDR2 (germline): MNHNS, SASEGT. V was pared by 5 bases and J by 1 base, with 3 bases of the junction left unmatched. The CDR3 covers 14 residues. This chain's CDR3 is CASSRTGTQETQYF. In DNA form, the CDR3 reads TGTGCCAGCAGTAGGACAGGGACCCAAGAGACCCAGTACTTC.

In its sample, this clonotype was seen a few times. This rearrangement joins TRBV11-2 to TRBJ2-4, with D maybe TRBD1 (5 bases). Germline CDR1 is SGHAT and CDR2 is FQNNGV. This CDR3 has 20 amino acids. The V gene lost 2 bases and the J gene lost 3 bases, with 26 bases spanning the gap. The CDR3 sequence is CASSLCRRAYLGEGKNIQYF. The CDR3 nucleotides are TGTGCCAGCAGCTTATGCCGTAGAGCCTACCTAGGGGAAGGCAAAAACATTCAGTACTTC.

This clonotype showed up just a few times. J is TRBJ2-1 and V is TRBV7-9, with D unresolved. The germline V gene has CDR1 SEHNR and CDR2 FQNEAQ (reference sequence). V lost 4 bases and J 12 bases, leaving 10 bases between the germline ends. The CDR3 consists of 11 residues. The CDR3 DNA reads TGTGCCAGCAGCTACGTATTAGGGCAGTTCTTC. Residues: CASSYVLGQFF.

The chain carries TRBV5-1 and TRBJ1-2; D not certain. Germline assignment: CDR1 SGHRS and CDR2 YFSETQ. The CDR3 loop spans 15 amino acids. Deletions cut 0 bases from V and 4 bases from J, with 13 bases between. The CDR3 DNA reads as TGCGCCAGCAGCTTGGGAGTCGACGGCCGCTATGGCTACACCTTC. It is translated as CASSLGVDGRYGYTF.

This clonotype was observed a handful of times. The chain is built from TRBV19 and TRBJ2-3, with TRBD1 matching 9 bases. The length of the CDR3 is 13 residues. After removal of 9 bases from V and 6 bases from J, the junction contained 7 bases not matched to a gene. CDR1 is LNHDA, CDR2 SQIVND, per germline (reference sequence). Here the CDR3 DNA reads TGTGCCAGCGGGACAGGGAGAATGGATACGCAGTATTTT. Amino acid sequence: CASGTGRMDTQYF.

The rearrangement joins TRBV28 to TRBJ1-4; D gene uncertain. The CDR3 covers 15 residues. Germline loops: CDR1 MDHEN, CDR2 SYDVKM. V lost 3 bases, J lost 0 bases, and 8 bases lay in between. The CDR3, as DNA: TGTGCCAGCAGTTTTAGTGTAACAACTAATGAAAAACTGTTTTTT. The encoded protein is CASSFSVTTNEKLFF.

This clonotype was detected a few times. The rearrangement joins TRBV15 to TRBJ2-3; a possible D gene is TRBD2 (7 bases). Trimming took off 8 bases at V and 5 bases at J, with 17 bases between the two ends. This CDR3 comprises 14 residues. In germline, CDR1 is LNHNV, CDR2 YYDKDF (reference sequence). CDR3 protein: CATSLGGAEDTQYF. For the CDR3, the DNA is TGTGCCACCTCCCTGGGGGGGGCCGAAGATACGCAGTATTTT.

This chain joins TRBV6-1 and TRBJ2-5; possible D gene TRBD2, 6 bases. The germline CDR1 and CDR2 sequences are MNHNS and SASEGT. The V and J ends lost 0 bases and 5 bases respectively, with 13 bases between them. The CDR3 totals 15 residues. CDR3 region: CASSEADGEVETQYF. CDR3 bases: TGTGCCAGCAGTGAAGCGGATGGGGAGGTGGAGACCCAGTACTTC.

This sequence joins TRBV5-6 and TRBJ2-7; D is undetermined. CDR1 is SGHDT, CDR2 YYEEEE, per germline. V lost 2 bases to trimming and J lost 2 bases, with 8 bases between them. This CDR3 has 13 residues. The chain's CDR3 is CASSFGGAYEQYF. In DNA, the CDR3 is TGTGCCAGCAGCTTCGGTGGGGCCTACGAGCAGTACTTC.

This clonotype turned up a few times. The CDR3 protein is CASSPIPGLAGAIEETQYF. The CDR3, as DNA: TGTGCCAGCAGCCCTATCCCGGGACTAGCGGGGGCTATCGAAGAGACCCAGTACTTC. The chain links TRBV4-2 to TRBJ2-5, with 14 positions matching TRBD2. Germline V gene sequence: CDR1 LGHNA, CDR2 YNFKEQ. This CDR3 has 19 residues. J gave up 3 bases and V 4 bases, and 13 bases lay outside the gene matches.

This rearrangement joins TRBV5-6 to TRBJ2-4, with D unclear. Trimming pared 1 base from V and 1 base from J, leaving 15 bases between. CDR1 and CDR2 (germline): SGHDT, YYEEEE. This CDR3 spans 17 amino acids. CDR3 nucleotide sequence: TGTGCCAGCAGCTTGTTAACTTCGGTAGTCGCCAAAAACATTCAGTACTTC. Translation gives CASSLLTSVVAKNIQYF.